This is a list of T cell receptor beta chains from one sample in a study of blood T cell repertoires in COVID-19. TCRdb keeps only in-frame clones here, not all; method: immunoSEQ multiplex PCR. The data show a few hundred thousand clones, approximately 77% seen once. The sample comprised peripheral blood. Receptor source: a woman aged 18-35 years with acute or convalescent COVID-19. The CDR3 runs from the conserved cysteine through the conserved F or W. A D gene is named only where the DNA matches it firmly. Clone size, where shown, is once, few, many, or a class for clones that have expanded.

TRBV3-1/TRBV3-2	TRBD1	TRBJ1-1	-	CASSQDRTGGKGSEAFF	TGTGCCAGCAGCCAAGATCGAACAGGGGGTAAAGGATCTGAAGCTTTCTTT
TRBV7-9	-	TRBJ1-2	-	CASSLVSRDSGYTF	TGTGCCAGCAGCTTAGTGTCCAGGGACTCTGGCTACACCTTC
TRBV4-3	-	TRBJ2-1	-	CASSQVLSDEQFF	TGCGCCAGCAGCCAAGTCCTGAGCGATGAGCAGTTCTTC
TRBV9	-	TRBJ1-5	-	CASSVGAELVGQPQHF	TGTGCCAGCAGCGTAGGGGCAGAGTTGGTCGGACAGCCCCAGCATTTT
TRBV4-3	TRBD1	TRBJ1-2	-	CASSQDPTGGKASYTF	TGCGCCAGCAGCCAAGACCCAACAGGGGGCAAGGCGAGCTACACCTTC
TRBV5-1	-	TRBJ2-1	-	CASSSGQNNEQFF	TGCGCCAGCAGCTCGGGACAAAACAATGAGCAGTTCTTC
TRBV9	-	TRBJ2-4	-	CASSVEQSWGDIQYF	TGTGCCAGCAGCGTAGAGCAGTCATGGGGGGACATTCAGTACTTC
TRBV30	-	TRBJ2-5	-	CASAGARETQYF	TGTGCCTCCGCGGGGGCGCGTGAGACCCAGTACTTC
TRBV7-2	TRBD1	TRBJ2-3	once	CASSPQGTGTDTQYF	TGTGCCAGCAGCCCCCAAGGGACAGGGACAGATACGCAGTATTTT
TRBV20-1	-	TRBJ2-1	once	CSARYGFF	TGCAGTGCTAGATACGGGTTCTTC
TRBV5-4	-	TRBJ2-7	-	CASSLGAEQYF	TGTGCCAGCAGCTTGGGGGCCGAGCAGTACTTC
TRBV5-1	-	TRBJ1-6	-	CASSLAGPKSGSPLHF	TGCGCCAGCAGCTTGGCCGGACCAAAGAGCGGTTCACCCCTCCACTTT
TRBV5-1	-	TRBJ2-2	-	CASSLAMTLTGELFF	TGCGCCAGCAGCTTGGCCATGACTCTCACCGGGGAGCTGTTTTTT
TRBV4-2	-	TRBJ2-2	-	CASSLQTGFTGELFF	TGTGCCAGCAGCCTCCAGACAGGCTTCACCGGGGAGCTGTTTTTT
TRBV29-1	TRBD1	TRBJ2-7	-	CSVGDRVGEQYF	TGCAGCGTCGGCGACAGGGTGGGGGAGCAGTACTTC
TRBV10-3	-	TRBJ2-1	-	CASHDSDTEQFF	TGTGCCAGCCACGATTCCGACACTGAGCAGTTCTTC
TRBV5-4	-	TRBJ2-2	-	CASSFEVTDTGELFF	TGTGCCAGCAGCTTTGAAGTGACAGACACCGGGGAGCTGTTTTTT
TRBV29-1	TRBD1	TRBJ2-3	-	CSATIRDSYNTQYF	TGCAGCGCCACTATCCGGGACAGTTACAATACGCAGTATTTT
TRBV28	TRBD1	TRBJ1-2	few	CASSQPGQGSYGYTF	TGTGCCAGCAGTCAGCCGGGACAGGGGTCCTATGGCTACACCTTC
TRBV7-9	-	TRBJ2-7	-	CASSSDDFDYPRFAEQYF	TGTGCCAGCAGCTCAGACGACTTCGACTACCCACGCTTTGCCGAGCAGTACTTC
TRBV5-1	TRBD2	TRBJ2-3	-	CASSLGVMGLARSTDTQYF	TGCGCCAGCAGCTTGGGAGTAATGGGACTAGCGAGAAGCACAGATACGCAGTATTTT
TRBV30	TRBD1	TRBJ1-2	-	CAWSEQGVYGYTF	TGTGCCTGGAGTGAACAGGGGGTCTATGGCTACACCTTC
TRBV6-2/TRBV6-3	TRBD2	TRBJ2-3	-	CASSYPGLAGGPADTQYF	TGTGCCAGCAGTTACCCGGGACTAGCGGGAGGGCCAGCAGATACGCAGTATTTT
TRBV6-6	TRBD2	TRBJ2-6	-	CASSPREVSSGANVLTF	TGTGCCAGCAGTCCACGGGAGGTTAGCTCTGGGGCCAACGTCCTGACTTTC
TRBV2	TRBD1	TRBJ1-6	-	CASSVGRQGGGSPLHF	TGTGCCAGCAGTGTAGGGAGACAGGGTGGGGGTTCACCCCTCCACTTT
TRBV6-2/TRBV6-3	TRBD2	TRBJ2-5	-	CASSYPLLAGGQETQYF	TGTGCCAGCAGTTACCCTTTACTAGCGGGAGGACAAGAGACCCAGTACTTC
TRBV5-1	TRBD1	TRBJ1-6	-	CASSRTGEYSPLHF	TGCGCCAGCAGCCGGACAGGAGAATATTCACCCCTCCACTTT
TRBV7-2	TRBD2	TRBJ2-7	-	CASGLPTSRPLAAPYEQYF	TGTGCCAGCGGTCTCCCGACTAGCCGACCCCTTGCCGCTCCCTACGAGCAGTACTTC
TRBV3-1/TRBV3-2	-	TRBJ1-4	-	CASSRDRLITLNEKLFF	TGTGCCAGCAGCCGCGACAGGCTTATAACCCTTAATGAAAAACTGTTTTTT
TRBV19	TRBD2	TRBJ2-3	-	CATRGGSGSPTDTQYF	TGTGCCACTAGGGGGGGTAGCGGGAGCCCCACAGATACGCAGTATTTT
TRBV5-1	TRBD1	TRBJ2-2	-	CASSPRTGAVTGELFF	TGCGCCAGCAGCCCGAGGACAGGGGCGGTCACCGGGGAGCTGTTTTTT
TRBV5-8	-	TRBJ1-2	-	CASARQGGYGYTF	TGTGCCAGCGCTAGGCAGGGAGGCTATGGCTACACCTTC